The rows below give T cell receptor beta chains drawn from one sample of a study of T cells expressing NK-cell markers. From the 5' RACE reads, TCRdb lists one entry per CDR3 protein and no DNA. The listing contains about 150,000 distinct CDR3 sequences. Sequencing used blood T cells: a sorted CD56 or NKG2C T cell subset, CD4+ or CD8+ T cells, or bulk PBMC T cells (not recorded which). All receptors come from a man aged 18-70 years in good health. Both conserved end residues are part of each CDR3. Each record gives: V gene, J gene, CDR3 protein.

TRBV7-8	TRBJ1-2	CASSLERQGRGYTF
TRBV7-6	TRBJ1-5	CASSLNGGSHQPQHF
TRBV6-1	TRBJ2-3	CASSEAGGLVTDTQYF
TRBV5-8	TRBJ1-5	CASSHTGAVQPQHF
TRBV29-1	TRBJ2-1	CSVEVLDRFRNEQFF
TRBV6-1	TRBJ2-7	CASSKGAGESYEQYF
TRBV7-9	TRBJ1-5	CASSLEGGWNQPQHF
TRBV13	TRBJ2-7	CASSLGMVGYEQYF
TRBV6-1	TRBJ1-5	CASSEDSEGRQPQHF
TRBV4-1	TRBJ1-1	CASSQGLKWNTEAFF
TRBV7-8	TRBJ1-2	CASSFYQEYGYTF
TRBV7-9	TRBJ2-5	CASSLGWAGQETQYF
TRBV7-8	TRBJ2-7	CASSLGSSPPYEQYF
TRBV7-9	TRBJ2-7	CASSLDTGGYTYEQYF
TRBV20-1	TRBJ2-1	CSAWGLAGESYNEQFF
TRBV3-1	TRBJ1-4	CASSQEEYEKLFF
TRBV9	TRBJ1-1	CASSVRSEAFF
TRBV7-6	TRBJ2-1	CASSPGTSPPKDEQFF
TRBV7-8	TRBJ2-3	CASSKGLPDTQYF
TRBV29-1	TRBJ2-7	CSVEGGVRGKRYEQYF
TRBV6-1	TRBJ2-7	CASSEPDPPDEQYF
TRBV3-1	TRBJ1-6	CASSHRQGDSPLHF
TRBV6-5	TRBJ2-3	CASSYSGRLSTDTQYF
TRBV12-5	TRBJ2-7	CASGPGSGYEQYF
TRBV6-5	TRBJ2-1	CASSYRGYEQFF
TRBV25-1	TRBJ1-5	CASSESRVGQPQHF
TRBV7-9	TRBJ2-5	CASSSPQGAEETQYF
TRBV20-1	TRBJ2-3	CSARLTGGPPDTQYF
TRBV2	TRBJ2-5	CASSGGTAVQETQYF
TRBV3-1	TRBJ2-7	CASSQDRDNSYEQYF
TRBV5-5	TRBJ2-2	CASSSTTGNTGELFF
TRBV28	TRBJ1-2	CASSPDRDAEGYTF
TRBV5-4	TRBJ1-1	CASSLETLEAFF
TRBV13	TRBJ2-7	CASCLFGGRCEQYF
TRBV9	TRBJ2-7	CASSVEPALGYEQYF
TRBV27	TRBJ2-5	CASSSLRFQGPETQYF
TRBV14	TRBJ2-5	CASSKTGGSGETQYF
TRBV5-4	TRBJ2-3	CASSLRRASTDTQYF
TRBV5-1	TRBJ1-1	CASSWTPTGPNTEAFF
TRBV18	TRBJ2-3	CASSPGGPRIYTDTQYF
TRBV11-1	TRBJ2-5	CASSAQAPGTGSVETQYF
TRBV5-1	TRBJ2-7	CASSFGSGADEQYF
TRBV12-2	TRBJ2-7	CASLHAVAGGHPSWEQYF
TRBV29-1	TRBJ2-1	CSFLTSGGWNEQFF
TRBV11-2	TRBJ1-1	CASSGWDRMNTEAFF
TRBV3-1	TRBJ2-3	CASSQGPLRRAGLTDTQYF
TRBV5-6	TRBJ2-7	CASSFMTSGGPYEQYF
TRBV7-9	TRBJ2-7	CASSFSGTPSEQYF
TRBV7-2	TRBJ1-1	CASSLRTGALEAFF
TRBV27	TRBJ2-1	CASKTDTNYNEQFF
TRBV19	TRBJ2-7	CASSQTGTGADEQYF
TRBV9	TRBJ1-5	CASSVGDTDQPQHF
TRBV11-2	TRBJ2-3	CASSLTVGTDTQYF
TRBV11-2	TRBJ2-2	CASRKTWGLAGPGYSGELFF
TRBV7-9	TRBJ1-4	CASSLGSREKLFF
TRBV29-1	TRBJ2-7	CSVELAGAPGSYEQYF
TRBV6-5	TRBJ2-7	CASSFSGLGGEQYF